The 17 T cell receptor beta chains given below trace back to one sample, sequenced in a study of cytomegalovirus exposure and HLA in healthy donors. PCR employed 60 Vbeta and 13 Jbeta primers. Generated by immunoSEQ multiplex PCR, the TCRdb table keeps only in-frame clones and is missing some. The table records some 110,000 clones, about two thirds of them present only once. The sample taken for sequencing was PBMCs. The source is a female donor in good health and CMV-seronegative.

J is TRBJ2-7 and V is TRBV5-1; 8 bases align to TRBD2. Germline CDR1 SGHRS, CDR2 YFSETQ. Germline trimming cut 4 bases from V and 4 bases from J; bases unmatched to any gene: 1. CDR3 size: 12 residues. In nucleotides, the CDR3 is TGCGCCAGCAGCACGGGGGGGTACGAGCAGTACTTC. Translating gives CASSTGGYEQYF.

The chain joins TRBV15 to TRBJ2-5; D not certain. CDR1 and CDR2 (germline): LNHNV, YYDKDF (reference sequence). V was shortened by 7 bases and J by 5 bases, with 11 bases between the two germline ends. The CDR3 covers 12 residues. CDR3 region: CATKIVGETQYF. The CDR3 nucleotides are TGTGCCACCAAAATCGTCGGGGAGACCCAGTACTTC. The complete variable domain, with remaining parts taken from reference TRBV15 and TRBJ2-5, reads DAMVIQNPRYQVTQFGKPVTLSCSQTLNHNVMYWYQQKSSQAPKLLFHYYDKDFNNEADTPDNFQSRRPNTSFCFLDIRSPGLGDTAMYLCATKIVGETQYFGPGTRLLVL.

The chain joins TRBV27 to TRBJ1-2; no firm D call. The ends were cut back, 5 bases at V and 5 bases at J, with 18 bases in the middle. The CDR3 length is 15 residues. Germline loops: CDR1 MNHEY, CDR2 SMNVEV (reference sequence). CDR3 nucleotides: TGTGCCAGCAGTCCCAGGACGGGTCCGGGGTATGGCTACACCTTC. Residues: CASSPRTGPGYGYTF.

This clone was found once. The V call is TRBV12-1, the J call TRBJ2-1; the DNA was not used to check the table's D call, TRBD2. TRBV12-1 constitutes a pseudogene. The CDR3 is 16 residues long. The CDR3, as DNA: TGTGCCAGCAGCTTTGGGGCAGGAGGACCGGACAATGAGCAGTTCTTC. It codes for CASSFGAGGPDNEQFF.

The J gene is TRBJ1-2, the V gene TRBV14, with TRBD1 identical over 9 bases. The CDR3 spans 15 residues. J was trimmed by 5 bases and V by 4 bases; bases with no gene match: 8. In germline, CDR1 is SGHDN, CDR2 FVKESK. This CDR3 reads CASSRTGQGYYGYTF. CDR3 nucleotides: TGTGCCAGCAGCCGAACGGGACAGGGTTATTATGGCTACACCTTC.

This clone was observed a few times. The chain links TRBV6-1 to TRBJ2-3, with a weak D call TRBD1 (6 bases). Germline V lookup: CDR1 MNHNS, CDR2 SASEGT. CDR3 length equals 12 residues. Trimming cost V 7 bases and J 6 bases, with 11 bases left between them. CDR3 in DNA: TGTGCCAGCAAGGGGGAAGGGGATACGCAGTATTTT. Protein product: CASKGEGDTQYF.

The chain has TRBV6-1 and TRBJ1-5, with 10 bases aligning to TRBD1. The CDR3 is 15 residues long. J lost 5 bases, V lost 4 bases, and 5 bases had no gene match. CDR1 is MNHNS and CDR2 is SASEGT in the germline V gene. This chain's CDR3 is CASSAWDRGDQPQHF. CDR3 nucleotides: TGTGCCAGCAGTGCTTGGGACAGGGGAGATCAGCCCCAGCATTTT.

V is TRBV28 and J is TRBJ1-5, with D possibly matching TRBD1 (5 bases). CDR1 is MDHEN and CDR2 is SYDVKM in the germline V gene. V was shortened by 3 bases and J by 5 bases, with 11 bases between the two germline ends. This CDR3 spans 14 amino acids. Here the CDR3 reads CASSFGGRDQPQHF. CDR3 DNA sequence: TGTGCCAGCAGTTTCGGGGGACGAGATCAGCCCCAGCATTTT.

This rearrangement joins TRBV9 to TRBJ2-7; D is unresolved. Germline V CDR1 and CDR2: SGDLS, YYNGEE. Trimming took off 0 bases at V and 6 bases at J, with 16 bases between the two ends. CDR3 size: 15 residues. CDR3 protein: CASSVGYASSPEQYF. Here the CDR3 DNA reads TGTGCCAGCAGCGTAGGATATGCATCGAGCCCCGAGCAGTACTTC. Full variable domain (missing parts from reference TRBV9 and TRBJ2-7): DSGVTQTPKHLITATGQRVTLRCSPRSGDLSVYWYQQSLDQGLQFLIQYYNGEERAKGNILERFSAQQFPDLHSELNLSSLELGDSALYFCASSVGYASSPEQYFGPGTRLTVT.

The V gene is TRBV7-8, the J gene TRBJ2-7, with D tentatively TRBD1 (6 bases). The V end lost 6 bases, the J end lost 3 bases, and 18 bases lay between the germline ends. The CDR3 contains 15 residues. The V gene's germline CDR1 is SGHVS and CDR2 FQNEAQ. The DNA of the CDR3 is TGTGCCAGCAGGCTACGGACAGCCCAGGGCTACGAGCAGTACTTC. It yields the protein CASRLRTAQGYEQYF.

V usage is TRBV2 and J usage is TRBJ2-5; TRBD1 matches 7 bases. Germline V CDR1 and CDR2: SNHLY, FYNNEI. The CDR3 has 14 residues. Trimming at V came to 6 bases and at J to 3 bases, leaving 7 bases not matched to a gene. CDR3 bases: TGTGCCAGCAGACGACAGGGACGAAAAGAGACCCAGTACTTC. Translated: CASRRQGRKETQYF.

This sequence joins TRBV27 and TRBJ1-2; TRBD1 might be the D (5 bases). The V end lost 5 bases, the J end lost 2 bases, and 12 bases lay between the germline ends. This CDR3 has 14 amino acids. Germline CDR1 reads MNHEY; CDR2 reads SMNVEV (reference sequence). The CDR3 bases are TGTGCCAGCAGTCCCATCGACAGAAACTATGGCTACACCTTC. Residues: CASSPIDRNYGYTF.

V usage is TRBV2 and J usage is TRBJ2-2, with TRBD2 matching over 10 bases. The CDR3 runs to 15 residues. The V segment lost 6 bases and the J segment 5 bases; nucleotides outside the gene matches: 6. CDR1 and CDR2 from the germline V gene are SNHLY and FYNNEI. This chain's CDR3 is CASRALAGATGELFF. In DNA form, the CDR3 reads TGTGCCAGCAGGGCCCTAGCGGGAGCAACCGGGGAGCTGTTTTTT.

The chain links TRBV5-5 to TRBJ1-1; no clear D gene. Germline-derived CDR1 and CDR2 are SGHKS and YYEKEE (reference sequence). V dropped 5 bases and J dropped 0 bases, with 8 bases sitting between them. The CDR3 extends over 13 amino acids. CDR3 sequence: CASRIDLNTEAFF. The CDR3 region has the DNA TGTGCCAGCAGGATAGATCTGAACACTGAAGCTTTCTTT.

This rearrangement joins TRBV5-4 to TRBJ2-7; 12 positions agree with TRBD2. Germline V CDR1 and CDR2: SGHNT, YYREEE (reference sequence). The ends lost 4 bases at V and 5 bases at J; junction bases unmatched: 16. The CDR3 has 18 amino acids. The CDR3 is CASSPQGVLAGGSHEQYF. DNA for the CDR3: TGTGCCAGCAGCCCCCAGGGTGTGCTAGCGGGAGGGTCCCACGAGCAGTACTTC. Drawing the rest from reference TRBV5-4 and TRBJ2-7, the complete variable domain is ETGVTQSPTHLIKTRGQQVTLRCSSQSGHNTVSWYQQALGQGPQFIFQYYREEENGRGNFPPRFSGLQFPNYSSELNVNALELDDSALYLCASSPQGVLAGGSHEQYFGPGTRLTVT.

The chain couples TRBV4-3 to TRBJ2-7, with D perhaps matching TRBD1 (6 bases). V was cut by 3 bases and J by 3 bases, with 21 bases left in between. From germline, CDR1 is LGHNA and CDR2 YSLEER. This CDR3 has 17 residues. The CDR3 nucleotides read TGCGCCAGCAGCCAGGGGGCCGAGGGCTTCCCCTACTACGAGCAGTACTTC. Its translation is CASSQGAEGFPYYEQYF.

This chain connects TRBV10-1 to TRBJ1-1; D remains unclear. This CDR3 region has 14 residues. CDR1 is WNHNN and CDR2 is SYGVQD in the germline V gene (reference sequence). Trimming took off 0 bases at V and 2 bases at J, with 7 bases between the two ends. CDR3 amino acids: CASSESGSNTEAFF. Here the CDR3 DNA reads TGCGCCAGCAGTGAGTCGGGGAGCAACACTGAAGCTTTCTTT.